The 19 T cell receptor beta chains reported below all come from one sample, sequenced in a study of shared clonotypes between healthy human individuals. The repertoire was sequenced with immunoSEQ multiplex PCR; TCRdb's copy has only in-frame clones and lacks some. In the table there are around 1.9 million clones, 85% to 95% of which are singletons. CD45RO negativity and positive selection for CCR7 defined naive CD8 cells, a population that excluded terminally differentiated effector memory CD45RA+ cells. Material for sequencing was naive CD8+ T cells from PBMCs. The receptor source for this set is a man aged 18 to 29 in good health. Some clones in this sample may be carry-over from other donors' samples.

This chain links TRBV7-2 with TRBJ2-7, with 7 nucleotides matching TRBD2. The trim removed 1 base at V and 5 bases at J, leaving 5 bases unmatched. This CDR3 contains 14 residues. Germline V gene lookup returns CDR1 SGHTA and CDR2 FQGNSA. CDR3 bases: TGTGCCAGCAGCTTAGTTGGTAGCGGGCACGAGCAGTACTTC. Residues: CASSLVGSGHEQYF.

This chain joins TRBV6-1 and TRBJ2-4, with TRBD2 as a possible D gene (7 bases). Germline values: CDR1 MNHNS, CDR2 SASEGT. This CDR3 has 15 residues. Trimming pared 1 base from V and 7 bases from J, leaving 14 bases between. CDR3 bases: TGTGCCAGCAGTGAAGGAGCAGGGAGGGGGAACATTCAGTACTTC. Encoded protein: CASSEGAGRGNIQYF.

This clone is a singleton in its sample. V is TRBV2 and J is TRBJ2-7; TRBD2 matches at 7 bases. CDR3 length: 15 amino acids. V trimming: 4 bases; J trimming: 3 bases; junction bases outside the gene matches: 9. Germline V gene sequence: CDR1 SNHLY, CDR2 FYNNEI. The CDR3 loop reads CASSAAGMGNYEQYF. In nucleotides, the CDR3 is TGTGCCAGCAGTGCAGCGGGAATGGGGAACTACGAGCAGTACTTC.

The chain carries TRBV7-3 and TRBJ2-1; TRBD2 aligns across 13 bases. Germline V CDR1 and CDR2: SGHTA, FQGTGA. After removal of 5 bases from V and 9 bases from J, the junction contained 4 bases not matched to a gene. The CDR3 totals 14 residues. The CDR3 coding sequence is TGTGCCAGCAGCACTAGCGGGAGGGCCTTTGAGCAGTTCTTC. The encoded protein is CASSTSGRAFEQFF.

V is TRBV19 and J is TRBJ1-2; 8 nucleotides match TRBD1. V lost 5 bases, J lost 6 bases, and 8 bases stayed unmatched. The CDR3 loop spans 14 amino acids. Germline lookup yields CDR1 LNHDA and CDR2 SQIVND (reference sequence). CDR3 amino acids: CASSVDRGWDGYTF. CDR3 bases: TGTGCCAGTAGTGTTGACAGGGGATGGGATGGCTACACCTTC.

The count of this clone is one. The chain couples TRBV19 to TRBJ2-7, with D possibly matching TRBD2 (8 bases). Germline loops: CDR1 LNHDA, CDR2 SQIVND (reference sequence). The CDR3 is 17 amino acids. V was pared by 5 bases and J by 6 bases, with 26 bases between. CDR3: CASSLTSDPEGAVEQYF. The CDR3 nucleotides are TGTGCCAGTAGTCTGACTAGCGATCCGGAGGGGGCTGTCGAGCAGTACTTC.

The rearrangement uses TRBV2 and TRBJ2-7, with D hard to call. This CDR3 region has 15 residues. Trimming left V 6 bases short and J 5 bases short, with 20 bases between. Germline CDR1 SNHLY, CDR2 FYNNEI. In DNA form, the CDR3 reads TGTGCCAGCAGAGGTCAGCTAGAGAACGTCCACGAGCAGTACTTC. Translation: CASRGQLENVHEQYF.

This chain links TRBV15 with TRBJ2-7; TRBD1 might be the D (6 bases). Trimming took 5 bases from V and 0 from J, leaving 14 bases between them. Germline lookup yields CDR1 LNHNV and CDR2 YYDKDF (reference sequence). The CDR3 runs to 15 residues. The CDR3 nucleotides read TGTGCCACCAGCCCGATGGCAGGGGCCTCCTACGAGCAGTACTTC. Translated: CATSPMAGASYEQYF. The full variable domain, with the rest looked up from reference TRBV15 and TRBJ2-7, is DAMVIQNPRYQVTQFGKPVTLSCSQTLNHNVMYWYQQKSSQAPKLLFHYYDKDFNNEADTPDNFQSRRPNTSFCFLDIRSPGLGDTAMYLCATSPMAGASYEQYFGPGTRLTVT.

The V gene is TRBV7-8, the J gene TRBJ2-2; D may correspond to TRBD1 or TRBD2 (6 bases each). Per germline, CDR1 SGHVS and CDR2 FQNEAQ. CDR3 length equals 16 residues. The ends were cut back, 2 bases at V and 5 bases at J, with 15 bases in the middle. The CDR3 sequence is CASSLFPLGGTGELFF. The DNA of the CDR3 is TGTGCCAGCAGCTTATTCCCCCTAGGGGGGACCGGGGAGCTGTTTTTT.

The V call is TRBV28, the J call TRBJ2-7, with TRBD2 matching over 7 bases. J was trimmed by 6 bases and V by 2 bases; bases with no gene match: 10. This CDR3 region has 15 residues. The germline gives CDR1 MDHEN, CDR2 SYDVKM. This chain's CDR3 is CASSLRRELSGEQYF. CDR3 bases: TGTGCCAGCAGTTTACGGCGGGAGCTTTCGGGCGAGCAGTACTTC.

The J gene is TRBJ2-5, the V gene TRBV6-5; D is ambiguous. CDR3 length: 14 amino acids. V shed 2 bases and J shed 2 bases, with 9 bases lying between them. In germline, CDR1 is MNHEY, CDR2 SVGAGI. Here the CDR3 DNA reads TGTGCCAGCAGTTACGTCAGCGAGCAAGAGACCCAGTACTTC. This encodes CASSYVSEQETQYF.

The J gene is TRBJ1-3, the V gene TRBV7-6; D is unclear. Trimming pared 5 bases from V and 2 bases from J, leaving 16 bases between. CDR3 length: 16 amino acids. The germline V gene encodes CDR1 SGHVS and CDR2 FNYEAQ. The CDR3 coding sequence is TGTGCCAGCAGCCCATCGAGGGTATTAACTGGAAACACCATATATTTT. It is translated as CASSPSRVLTGNTIYF.

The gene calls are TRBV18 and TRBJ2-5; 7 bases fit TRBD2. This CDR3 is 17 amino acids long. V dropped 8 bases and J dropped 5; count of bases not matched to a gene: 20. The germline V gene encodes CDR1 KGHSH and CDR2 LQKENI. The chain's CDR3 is CASHSPGLAGVLETQYF. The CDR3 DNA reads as TGTGCCAGCCACTCACCAGGATTGGCGGGAGTTTTGGAGACCCAGTACTTC.

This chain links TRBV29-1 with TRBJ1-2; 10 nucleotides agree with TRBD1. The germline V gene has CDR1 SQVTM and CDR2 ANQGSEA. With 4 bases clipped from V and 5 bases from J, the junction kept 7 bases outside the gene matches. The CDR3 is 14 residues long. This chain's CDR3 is CSVGGQGVIYGYTF. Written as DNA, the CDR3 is TGCAGCGTTGGTGGACAGGGGGTTATTTATGGCTACACCTTC.

Here the CDR3 reads CASSLEEREWTYNEQFF. As DNA, the CDR3 is TGTGCCAGCAGCTTAGAAGAGCGGGAGTGGACCTACAATGAGCAGTTCTTC. The chain employs TRBV7-9 and TRBJ2-1; 8 bases are a match to TRBD2. Germline assignment: CDR1 SEHNR and CDR2 FQNEAQ (reference sequence). The CDR3 has 17 amino acids. The V gene end was trimmed by 1 base and the J gene end by 2 bases; junction bases not matched to a gene: 7.

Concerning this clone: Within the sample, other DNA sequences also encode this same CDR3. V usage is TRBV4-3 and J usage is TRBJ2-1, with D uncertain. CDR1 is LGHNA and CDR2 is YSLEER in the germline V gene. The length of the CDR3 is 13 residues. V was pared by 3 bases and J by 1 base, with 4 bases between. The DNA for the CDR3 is TGCGCCAGCAGCCAGGGTTCCTACAATGAGCAGTTCTTC. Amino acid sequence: CASSQGSYNEQFF.

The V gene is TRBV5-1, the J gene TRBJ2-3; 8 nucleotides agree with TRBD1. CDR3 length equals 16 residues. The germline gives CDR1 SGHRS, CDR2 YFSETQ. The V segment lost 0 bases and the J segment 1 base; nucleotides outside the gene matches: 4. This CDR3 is CASSLARGRGTDTQYF. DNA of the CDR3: TGCGCCAGCAGCTTGGCCAGGGGGCGCGGCACAGATACGCAGTATTTT.

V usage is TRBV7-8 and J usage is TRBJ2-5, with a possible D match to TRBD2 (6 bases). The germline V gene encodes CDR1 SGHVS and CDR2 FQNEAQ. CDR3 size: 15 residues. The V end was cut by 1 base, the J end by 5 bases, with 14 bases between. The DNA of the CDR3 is TGTGCCAGCAGCTTAGGGACTACCGGGCTGGAGACCCAGTACTTC. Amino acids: CASSLGTTGLETQYF.

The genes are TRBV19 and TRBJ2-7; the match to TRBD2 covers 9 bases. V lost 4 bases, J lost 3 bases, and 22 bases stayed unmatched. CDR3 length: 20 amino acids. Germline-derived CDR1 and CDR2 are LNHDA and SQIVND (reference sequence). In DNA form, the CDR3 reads TGTGCCAGTAGTACCACCTCGTTAGCGGGAGCCCTCCCTTCTCTCTACGAGCAGTACTTC. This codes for CASSTTSLAGALPSLYEQYF.